The 32 T cell receptor beta chains below all came from one sample that was sequenced in a study of OX40 agonist ivuxolimab in advanced cancers. Sequencing used immunoSEQ multiplex PCR; TCRdb keeps in-frame clones, though not all of them. The sample lists around 80,000 clones; around 86% were seen once. The sample here was CD4+ or CD8+ T cells sorted from blood, taken in a trial of the OX40 agonist ivuxolimab. The receptors come from an adult with an advanced solid tumor such as melanoma, head and neck, liver or kidney cancer.

About this clone itself: A junction end diverges from the germline sequence, so it may reflect a read error. This rearrangement joins TRBV7-7 to TRBJ1-1, with D unresolved. Germline assignment: CDR1 SSHAT and CDR2 FNYEAQ (reference sequence). The CDR3 extends over 12 amino acids. The CDR3 DNA is TGTGCTAGCAGCCCCCTAGGCCCTGAAGCTTTCTTT. Amino acids: CASSPLGPEAFF.

J is TRBJ1-5 and V is TRBV7-2, with TRBD1 as a possible D gene (6 bases). The ends were cut back, 6 bases at V and 0 bases at J, with 9 bases in the middle. The CDR3 is made up of 14 amino acids. Germline CDR1 reads SGHTA; CDR2 reads FQGNSA. CDR3 in amino acids: CASSQGFSNQPQHF. CDR3 nucleotides: TGTGCCAGCAGTCAGGGGTTTAGCAATCAGCCCCAGCATTTT.

This clone was seen a handful of times. For the CDR3, the DNA is TGTGCCAGCAGCGTAGCTAGCGGGGACACAGATACGCAGTATTTT. Its protein product is CASSVASGDTDTQYF. The chain uses TRBV9 and TRBJ2-3; 9 positions match TRBD2. The germline V gene encodes CDR1 SGDLS and CDR2 YYNGEE. With V trimmed by 0 bases and J by 2 bases, 1 base remained unmatched. The CDR3 sequence is 15 residues long. Using reference TRBV9 and TRBJ2-3 for the parts outside the CDR3, the full variable domain is DSGVTQTPKHLITATGQRVTLRCSPRSGDLSVYWYQQSLDQGLQFLIQYYNGEERAKGNILERFSAQQFPDLHSELNLSSLELGDSALYFCASSVASGDTDTQYFGPGTRLTVL.

V usage is TRBV9 and J usage is TRBJ2-5; a possible D gene is TRBD2 (6 bases). Looked up from germline, CDR1 is SGDLS and CDR2 is YYNGEE. CDR3 length equals 13 residues. Between the trimmed V and J ends, which lost 3 bases and 2 bases, there was a span of 8 bases. The DNA of the CDR3 is TGTGCCAGCAGCGCCGGGGGACAAGAGACCCAGTACTTC. It is translated as CASSAGGQETQYF.

The chain couples TRBV5-1 to TRBJ2-7, with D tentatively TRBD1 (5 bases). The CDR3 is made up of 14 amino acids. CDR1 and CDR2 from the germline V gene are SGHRS and YFSETQ. Between the trimmed V and J ends, which lost 0 bases and 7 bases, there was a span of 14 bases. The CDR3 region has the DNA TGCGCCAGCAGCTTGGCGCAGGGCCCATGGGAGCAGTACTTC. Translation: CASSLAQGPWEQYF.

The chain is built from TRBV6-6 and TRBJ2-5; D is perhaps TRBD1 (5 bases). Trimming left V 2 bases short and J 3 bases short, with 7 bases between. The CDR3 contains 13 residues. Germline V gene lookup returns CDR1 MNHNY and CDR2 SVGAGI (reference sequence). For the CDR3, the DNA is TGTGCCAGCAGTTACGAAGGGGAAGAGACCCAGTACTTC. Residues: CASSYEGEETQYF.

This clone was seen only a few times. The chain couples TRBV7-9 to TRBJ1-6; possible D gene TRBD1, 5 bases. Trimming left V 4 bases short and J 9 bases short, with 16 bases between. The CDR3 runs to 15 residues. Germline V gene data show CDR1 as SEHNR and CDR2 as FQNEAQ (reference sequence). The CDR3 reads CASSSQGLGISPLHF. The CDR3 DNA sequence: TGTGCCAGCAGCTCCCAGGGACTGGGGATTTCACCCCTCCACTTT.

This rearrangement joins TRBV7-2 to TRBJ1-2; tentatively, D is TRBD1 (5 bases). V was shortened by 2 bases and J by 2 bases, with 9 bases between the two germline ends. CDR3 length equals 14 residues. The V gene's germline CDR1 is SGHTA and CDR2 FQGNSA. The CDR3 spells CASSLRRGNYGYTF. For the CDR3, the DNA is TGTGCCAGCAGCTTACGGAGGGGCAACTATGGCTACACCTTC. The variable domain in full, with the rest retrieved from reference TRBV7-2 and TRBJ1-2, is GAGVSQSPSNKVTEKGKDVELRCDPISGHTALYWYRQSLGQGLEFLIYFQGNSAPDKSGLPSDRFSAERTGGSVSTLTIQRTQQEDSAVYLCASSLRRGNYGYTFGSGTRLTVV.

J is TRBJ1-5 and V is TRBV5-6; 8 nucleotides line up with TRBD1. The length of the CDR3 is 18 residues. Germline assignment: CDR1 SGHDT and CDR2 YYEEEE. The junction had 9 bases not matched to a gene; V was cut back by 1 base and J by 0 bases. CDR3 in DNA: TGTGCCAGCAGCTTGAGGCAGGGGGCCTGGGATAGCAATCAGCCCCAGCATTTT. This translates into CASSLRQGAWDSNQPQHF.

V gene TRBV6-6 combines with J gene TRBJ2-7, with D tentatively TRBD1 (5 bases). Germline CDR1 and CDR2: MNHNY and SVGAGI (reference sequence). Trimming left V 2 bases short and J 1 base short, with 12 bases between. This CDR3 region has 15 residues. CDR3 DNA sequence: TGTGCCAGCAGTTACAGGGGCTCCAGATCCTACGAGCAGTACTTC. This translates into CASSYRGSRSYEQYF.

The chain is built from TRBV7-9 and TRBJ1-5; the D gene is possibly TRBD1 (5 bases). Trimming took off 5 bases at V and 7 bases at J, with 12 bases between the two ends. This CDR3 region has 13 residues. The germline V gene encodes CDR1 SEHNR and CDR2 FQNEAQ (reference sequence). The CDR3 loop is CASSAGVQQPQHF. In DNA form, the CDR3 reads TGTGCCAGCAGCGCGGGGGTCCAACAGCCCCAGCATTTT.

The chain combines TRBV28 with TRBJ2-7, with D uncertain. This CDR3 contains 12 residues. Germline CDR1 and CDR2: MDHEN and SYDVKM. V lost 2 bases and J 4 bases, leaving 6 bases between the germline ends. CDR3 DNA: TGTGCCAGCAGTTTAAACAAATACGAGCAGTACTTC. This gives the protein CASSLNKYEQYF.

V gene TRBV5-6 combines with J gene TRBJ1-1; 8 nucleotides agree with TRBD1. V lost 6 bases and J lost 4; bases outside the gene matches: 8. CDR3 length: 14 amino acids. Germline V lookup: CDR1 SGHDT, CDR2 YYEEEE. This CDR3 is CASTHGQGTTEAFF. DNA of the CDR3: TGTGCCAGCACCCACGGACAGGGAACCACTGAAGCTTTCTTT.

This clone was recorded a few times. The chain is built from TRBV6-6 and TRBJ1-1, with D tentatively TRBD1 (6 bases). The germline V gene encodes CDR1 MNHNY and CDR2 SVGAGI (reference sequence). CDR3 length equals 14 residues. Trimming took off 5 bases at V and 8 bases at J, with 18 bases between the two ends. Here the CDR3 reads CASSPPLQGDEAFF. The CDR3, as DNA: TGTGCCAGCAGTCCACCCCTACAGGGAGACGAAGCTTTCTTT.

The CDR3 protein is CASSLNSYREPSEQYF. CDR3 DNA sequence: TGTGCCAGCAGCCTAAACTCATACAGGGAGCCCTCCGAGCAGTACTTC. This chain links TRBV11-2 with TRBJ2-7; D possibly corresponds to TRBD1 (6 bases). This CDR3 has 16 residues. Germline loops: CDR1 SGHAT, CDR2 FQNNGV. V was shortened by 5 bases and J by 6 bases, with 23 bases between the two germline ends.

The chain has TRBV18 and TRBJ1-2; 8 nucleotides match TRBD1. Germline CDR1 KGHSH, CDR2 LQKENI. This CDR3 is 16 amino acids long. The junction had 10 bases not matched to a gene; V was cut back by 3 bases and J by 4 bases. The CDR3 DNA reads as TGTGCCAGCTCACCCGACAGGGGCCTTCATGCCTATGGCTACACCTTC. Translated: CASSPDRGLHAYGYTF.

This chain joins TRBV18 and TRBJ1-4, with no clear D. The CDR3 runs to 17 residues. Germline V lookup: CDR1 KGHSH, CDR2 LQKENI. The ends were cut back, 0 bases at V and 3 bases at J, with 14 bases in the middle. For the CDR3, the DNA is TGTGCCAGCTCACCACCGCGAATCGTCACTCCTAATGAAAAACTGTTTTTT. As protein: CASSPPRIVTPNEKLFF.

The chain couples TRBV7-2 to TRBJ2-1, with TRBD1 matching 7 bases. CDR3 length: 19 residues. V shed 2 bases and J 5 bases; nucleotides not matched to a gene: 18. Germline lookup yields CDR1 SGHTA and CDR2 FQGNSA. CDR3 coding DNA: TGTGCCAGCAGCTTAATCCGGGGCAGGGACAGTGTCTTCCACAATGAGCAGTTCTTC. This codes for CASSLIRGRDSVFHNEQFF.

The chain recombines TRBV25-1 with TRBJ2-6; D perhaps matches TRBD1 (6 bases). Looked up from germline, CDR1 is MGHDK and CDR2 is SYGVNS. Trimming shortened V by 3 bases and J by 2 bases, and 8 bases separated the two germline ends. This CDR3 has 15 amino acids. The CDR3 here is CASSETGTGANVLTF. The CDR3 DNA sequence: TGTGCCAGCAGTGAGACAGGTACTGGGGCCAACGTCCTGACTTTC.

The V gene is TRBV12-5, the J gene TRBJ2-3; TRBD1 aligns across 7 bases. The CDR3 contains 13 residues. The J segment lost 3 bases and the V segment lost 3 bases, leaving 0 bases of the junction unmatched. The V gene's germline CDR1 is LGHNT and CDR2 FRNRAP. The CDR3 DNA reads as TGTGCTAGTGGTTTACAGGGGACAGATACGCAGTATTTT. Translation gives CASGLQGTDTQYF. Complete variable domain (other parts from reference TRBV12-5 and TRBJ2-3): DARVTQTPRHKVTEMGQEVTMRCQPILGHNTVFWYRQTMMQGLELLAYFRNRAPLDDSGMPKDRFSAEMPDATLATLKIQPSEPRDSAVYFCASGLQGTDTQYFGPGTRLTVL.

The chain carries TRBV9 and TRBJ1-4; D not resolved. There are 13 residues in the CDR3. The germline V gene has CDR1 SGDLS and CDR2 YYNGEE. The V end was cut by 0 bases, the J end by 4 bases, with 4 bases between. CDR3 nucleotides: TGTGCCAGCAGCGTAGGGATTAATGAAAAACTGTTTTTT. Translation gives CASSVGINEKLFF.

The gene calls are TRBV7-3 and TRBJ1-2; 9 bases map to TRBD1. The CDR3 length is 17 residues. Losses at the gene ends were 2 bases for V and 8 bases for J; bases not matched to a gene: 15. Per germline, CDR1 SGHTA and CDR2 FQGTGA. CDR3 sequence: CASSLFIYPGQGDGYTF. For the CDR3, the DNA is TGTGCCAGCAGCTTATTTATTTATCCGGGACAGGGCGACGGCTACACCTTC.

This clone showed up just once. The gene calls are TRBV13 and TRBJ1-3; TRBD1 matches 7 bases. Germline V gene sequence: CDR1 PRHDT, CDR2 FYEKMQ (reference sequence). V shed 3 bases, J shed 0 bases, and the junction held 2 bases outside the gene matches. CDR3 length: 15 amino acids. CDR3 coding DNA: TGTGCCAGCAGCTTCAGGGGGAGCTCTGGAAACACCATATATTTT. It translates to CASSFRGSSGNTIYF.

V and J are TRBV15 and TRBJ2-1; D remains ambiguous. V was cut by 1 base and J by 5 bases, with 15 bases left in between. Germline CDR1 and CDR2: LNHNV and YYDKDF (reference sequence). This CDR3 has 16 amino acids. The DNA of the CDR3 is TGTGCCACCAGCAGAGGGGCTTCCACCCCACACAATGAGCAGTTCTTC. Protein product: CATSRGASTPHNEQFF. The whole variable domain, remainder taken from reference TRBV15 and TRBJ2-1, is DAMVIQNPRYQVTQFGKPVTLSCSQTLNHNVMYWYQQKSSQAPKLLFHYYDKDFNNEADTPDNFQSRRPNTSFCFLDIRSPGLGDTAMYLCATSRGASTPHNEQFFGPGTRLTVL.

J is TRBJ1-2 and V is TRBV7-2, with D unclear. This CDR3 has 13 amino acids. The germline V gene encodes CDR1 SGHTA and CDR2 FQGNSA. Trimming took 5 bases from V and 8 from J, leaving 15 bases between them. In DNA form, the CDR3 reads TGTGCCAGCAGCCCAAGTGGGAGGGCGGGCTACACCTTC. Its translation is CASSPSGRAGYTF.

This chain connects TRBV5-1 to TRBJ2-3, with D possibly TRBD1 on 6 matching bases. Trimming took 2 bases from V and 1 from J, leaving 20 bases between them. Germline assignment: CDR1 SGHRS and CDR2 YFSETQ. This CDR3 region has 18 residues. CDR3 protein: CASSFPHEGDKGTDTQYF. CDR3 sequence (DNA): TGCGCCAGCAGCTTTCCTCATGAGGGGGACAAGGGCACAGATACGCAGTATTTT.

This clone was picked up one time. The chain recombines TRBV6-5 with TRBJ2-2; no definite D call. The germline V gene encodes CDR1 MNHEY and CDR2 SVGAGI. The V gene lost 0 bases and the J gene lost 1 base, with 6 bases spanning the gap. The CDR3 loop spans 15 amino acids. CDR3 DNA: TGTGCCAGCAGTTACTCGAGTGGGAACACCGGGGAGCTGTTTTTT. Translated: CASSYSSGNTGELFF.

J is TRBJ2-7 and V is TRBV7-9, with TRBD2 matching over 8 bases. The germline gives CDR1 SEHNR, CDR2 FQNEAQ (reference sequence). V lost 1 base to trimming and J lost 3 bases; unmatched junction nucleotides: 2. This CDR3 is 14 amino acids long. CDR3 region: CASSLGSGSYEQYF. CDR3 nucleotide sequence: TGTGCCAGCAGCTTAGGGAGCGGGAGCTACGAGCAGTACTTC.

The sample holds a few counts of this clone. This chain connects TRBV9 to TRBJ1-5, with 11 bases lining up with TRBD1. Germline CDR1 and CDR2: SGDLS and YYNGEE. With V trimmed by 4 bases and J by 1 base, 4 bases remained unmatched. This CDR3 is 16 amino acids long. The CDR3 here is CASSPGTGGSNQPQHF. The DNA for the CDR3 is TGTGCCAGCAGCCCAGGGACAGGGGGAAGCAATCAGCCCCAGCATTTT.

This sequence joins TRBV4-2 and TRBJ2-1, with 8 nucleotides matching TRBD2. J gave up 7 bases and V 4 bases, and 6 bases lay outside the gene matches. There are 14 residues in the CDR3. Germline V gives CDR1 LGHNA, CDR2 YNFKEQ. The CDR3 region is CASSRSGEYNEQFF. The CDR3 DNA reads as TGTGCCAGCAGCCGTAGCGGGGAGTATAATGAGCAGTTCTTC.

V gene TRBV5-1 combines with J gene TRBJ2-7, with TRBD1 matching 12 bases. The CDR3 has 16 amino acids. V lost 3 bases, J lost 6 bases, and 10 bases stayed unmatched. CDR1 and CDR2 from the germline V gene are SGHRS and YFSETQ. The DNA of the CDR3 is TGCGCCAGCAGCTATCCCGGGACAGGGGGCCGAGGCGAGCAGTACTTC. Its protein is CASSYPGTGGRGEQYF.

The rearrangement uses TRBV5-8 and TRBJ1-6; 7 positions agree with TRBD1. CDR3 length equals 17 residues. V trimming: 5 bases; J trimming: 8 bases; junction bases outside the gene matches: 16. Germline CDR1 SGHTS, CDR2 YDEGEE. CDR3 in amino acids: CASRPGQGVLVDSPLHF. The CDR3 DNA sequence: TGTGCCAGCAGACCCGGGCAGGGGGTTCTGGTTGATTCACCCCTCCACTTT.